These T cell receptor beta chains were read from a single sample in a study of cytomegalovirus exposure and HLA in healthy donors. This table comes from immunoSEQ multiplex PCR, and its TCRdb copy is limited to in-frame clones, with some not included. The table records some 210,000 clones, over 60% of them present only once. Sequenced: PBMCs. These receptors all stem from a woman in her twenties or thirties in good health and CMV-seropositive. CDR3s include the opening cysteine and the closing phenylalanine or tryptophan. D genes are given only for firm matches. Expanded clones get a size class; other rows say once, few or many, or leave the size out.

>TRBV19|NA|NA|TRBJ1-1
TGTGCCAGTAGTATCAACACGAACACTGAAGCTTTCTTT
CASSINTNTEAFF
>TRBV29-1|once|TRBD2|TRBJ2-5
TGCAGCGTCCGACTAGCGCCAGAGACCCAGTACTTC
CSVRLAPETQYF
>TRBV29-1|few|NA|TRBJ1-4
TGCAGCGTTGAAACCAGGGTTGGGGGCCAACGAGGAAAACTGTTTTTT
CSVETRVGGQRGKLFF
>TRBV7-8|NA|TRBD2|TRBJ2-5
TGTGCCAGCAGCTCCCGACTAGCGGGGGGTTGGGAGACCCAGTACTTC
CASSSRLAGGWETQYF
>TRBV4-2|NA|NA|TRBJ2-3
TGTGCCAGCAGCCAAGTCCAAGATACGCAGTATTTT
CASSQVQDTQYF
>TRBV5-6|NA|TRBD2|TRBJ2-3
TGTGCCAGCAGCTTGGGGCTAGCGGGGGCCCTTTCGGATACGCAGTATTTT
CASSLGLAGALSDTQYF
>TRBV4-1|NA|NA|TRBJ1-1
TGCGCCAGCAGCCGCACAGACAAGGAGAACACTGAAGCTTTCTTT
CASSRTDKENTEAFF
>TRBV6-6|few|TRBD2|TRBJ2-3
TGTGCCAGCAGACCCATAGCGGGAGGCGGGACAGATACGCAGTATTTT
CASRPIAGGGTDTQYF
>TRBV28|NA|TRBD2|TRBJ2-1
TGTGCCAGCACGTTAATCATGGGGGGACTAGCCTACAATGAGCAGTTCTTC
CASTLIMGGLAYNEQFF
>TRBV5-1|NA|TRBD2|TRBJ2-1
TGCGCCAGCAGCTTGGCTAGCGGTTCCTACAATGAGCAGTTCTTC
CASSLASGSYNEQFF
>TRBV25-1|NA|TRBD2|TRBJ2-7
TGTGCCAGCAGTGATGTGCCGGGAGGGGGAGAGCAGTACTTC
CASSDVPGGGEQYF
>TRBV28|NA|NA|TRBJ2-7
TGTGCCAGCAGTCCAGGACAGAACTACGAGCAGTACTTC
CASSPGQNYEQYF
>TRBV30|few|NA|TRBJ1-2
TGTGCCTGGGCAGGGGACCTTATCTATGGCTACACCTTC
CAWAGDLIYGYTF
>TRBV2|NA|NA|TRBJ1-2
TGTGCCAGCAGTGAAGAGGGGTCAATCTATGGCTACACCTTC
CASSEEGSIYGYTF
>TRBV2|NA|TRBD1|TRBJ1-4
TGTGCCAGCAGTGGACAGGGGGGGGAAAAACTGTTTTTT
CASSGQGGEKLFF
>TRBV7-6|NA|TRBD1|TRBJ2-7
TGTGCCAGCAGCTCCTTCGACAGGGGGGAGGGTGAGCAGTACTTC
CASSSFDRGEGEQYF
>TRBV9|few|TRBD1|TRBJ1-1
TGTGCCAGCAGCGTGACAGGGCATGGTGCTGAAGCTTTCTTT
CASSVTGHGAEAFF
>TRBV18|NA|NA|TRBJ1-2
TGTGCCAGCTCACCACCAAACGGGATCTATGGCTACACCTTC
CASSPPNGIYGYTF
>TRBV5-1|NA|NA|TRBJ2-2
TGCGCCAGCAGCCCTCTGGGCAGTTCGAACACCGGGGAGCTGTTTTTT
CASSPLGSSNTGELFF
>TRBV2|NA|TRBD1|TRBJ1-4
TGTGCCAGCAGCGGGGGACAGCCTGGAACTAATGAAAAACTGTTTTTT
CASSGGQPGTNEKLFF
>TRBV28|once|NA|TRBJ2-7
TGTGCCAGCAGTGTAACAGGGTATCCCTACGAGCAGTACTTC
CASSVTGYPYEQYF
>TRBV25-1|NA|TRBD1|TRBJ1-2
TGTGCCAGCAGTGAATATGCGGGACAGGGTGCCTATGGCTACACCTTC
CASSEYAGQGAYGYTF
>TRBV28|NA|TRBD2|TRBJ2-1
TGTGCCAGCAGTTTTTCGCGGGGGGGCCTAAATGAGCAGTTCTTC
CASSFSRGGLNEQFF
>TRBV19|NA|TRBD1|TRBJ2-7
TGTGCCAGTAGTTTACCGGGACAGGGACGATACGAGCAGTACTTC
CASSLPGQGRYEQYF
>TRBV2|NA|TRBD1|TRBJ1-1
TGTGCCAGCAGCGAGGACAGGGTTGGGTTCCGGGCTTTCTTT
CASSEDRVGFRAFF
>TRBV30|NA|TRBD2|TRBJ2-7
TGTGCCTGGAGTGCCCCAACCCGGACTAGCGGGTTCTACGAGCAGTACTTC
CAWSAPTRTSGFYEQYF
>TRBV30|NA|NA|TRBJ1-6
TGTGCCTGGGGACACCCGATATCACCCCTCCACTTT
CAWGHPISPLHF
>TRBV4-2|NA|TRBD2|TRBJ2-4
TGTGCCAGCAGCCAAGAGGGGCTTGCTATACTAGCGGTTAAATTAAACATTCAGTACTTC
CASSQEGLAILAVKLNIQYF
>TRBV30|NA|TRBD2|TRBJ2-3
TGTGCCTGGAGTGTTGGGGGGGATCAGCCCCAGTATTTT
CAWSVGGDQPQYF
>TRBV19|NA|TRBD1|TRBJ1-4
TGTGCCAGTAGTTCAGACAGGGTTCGTGAAAAACTGTTTTTT
CASSSDRVREKLFF
>TRBV28|NA|NA|TRBJ1-2
TGTGCCAGCAGGCCGACGGGAGGGGGCTACACCTTC
CASRPTGGGYTF
>TRBV7-2|NA|NA|TRBJ2-7
TGTGCCAGCAGCTTACTCATCGGGGAGCAGTACTTC
CASSLLIGEQYF
>TRBV4-1|NA|TRBD1|TRBJ2-5
TGCGCCAGCAGCCACCTACAGGGACAGGAGACCCAGTACTTC
CASSHLQGQETQYF
>TRBV5-6|NA|NA|TRBJ2-7
TGTGCCAGCAGCTTGGCCGGCACGGGGTACGAGCAGTACTTC
CASSLAGTGYEQYF
>TRBV19|NA|TRBD1|TRBJ1-2
TGTGCCAGTAGTTCCCGACAGGGCAGGGTGATTGCTGGCTACACCTTC
CASSSRQGRVIAGYTF
>TRBV4-2|NA|NA|TRBJ2-7
TGTGCCAGCAGCTCGCAGGCCGAGCAGTACTTC
CASSSQAEQYF
>TRBV15|NA|TRBD2|TRBJ2-2
TGTGCCACCAGCAGAGCTCAGCGGGAGAACGGGGAGCTGTTTTTT
CATSRAQRENGELFF
>TRBV30|NA|NA|TRBJ2-7
TGTGCCTCCGAGAAGACAGTCTACAAGCAGTACTTC
CASEKTVYKQYF
>TRBV30|NA|TRBD1|TRBJ2-7
TGTGCCTGGAGTTCGGCCGGATTAGGGGGCACTTTCTACGAGCAGTACTTC
CAWSSAGLGGTFYEQYF
>TRBV15|NA|NA|TRBJ2-7
TGTGCCACCAGAGTCAGACTGGCTTCGTACGAGCAGTACTTC
CATRVRLASYEQYF
>TRBV29-1|NA|NA|TRBJ2-3
TGCAGCGTTAGAAGAGGGGGGGCGCGGGATACGCAGTATTTT
CSVRRGGARDTQYF
>TRBV10-3|NA|TRBD1|TRBJ2-2
TGTGCCATCGGACAGGCAGTGAACACCGGGGAGCTGTTTTTT
CAIGQAVNTGELFF
>TRBV7-2|NA|NA|TRBJ1-6
TGTGCCAGCAGCTTCACGGGTTCACCCCTCCACTTT
CASSFTGSPLHF
>TRBV11-2|NA|NA|TRBJ2-1
TGTGCCAGCAGCCCCCGACTCATATTCTCCTCCTACAATGAGCAGTTCTTC
CASSPRLIFSSYNEQFF
>TRBV5-1|NA|NA|TRBJ2-3
TGCGCCAGCAGCTTGGACCCCAGGGGCGGAGATACGCAGTATTTT
CASSLDPRGGDTQYF
>TRBV19|NA|TRBD1|TRBJ2-7
TGTGCCAGTAGTGGCTCCCGGGACAGGGGATACGAGCAGTACTTC
CASSGSRDRGYEQYF
>TRBV25-1|NA|TRBD1|TRBJ1-1
TGTGCCAGCAGCAGGGGGCTGAACACTGAAGCTTTCTTT
CASSRGLNTEAFF
>TRBV9|NA|TRBD2|TRBJ2-1
TGTGCCAGCACCCCCCGAGGATGGGGGGGAAATGAGCAGTTCTTC
CASTPRGWGGNEQFF
>TRBV19|NA|TRBD1|TRBJ1-5
TGTGCCAGTAGTATAGGTCAGGGGGCCTTCATCCAGCCCCAGCATTTT
CASSIGQGAFIQPQHF
>TRBV6-4|NA|TRBD2|TRBJ2-1
TGTGCCAGCTCCCCCAGAATAGCGGGCGGCGATGAGCAGTTCTTC
CASSPRIAGGDEQFF